This section outlines one TCR beta chain sequence together with its context. Its target is not known. Mismatch with germline at one junction end may stem from a read error. This sample was included in a study of brain metastases from non-small cell lung cancer. Whole-study findings and limits: In nearly 65% of brain metastases, T-cell clones were expanded compared with matched primary tumors. Brain metastases had lower T-cell infiltration than primary tumors. Metastases had sparse T cells but largely shared repertoires with primaries.

Produced via immunoSEQ multiplex PCR; TCRdb's table is partial and in-frame only. The sample has 15,000 or so clones, around 83% seen once. The CDR3 spans 14 residues. Germline V gene lookup returns CDR1 MNHEY and CDR2 SVGAGI. The V and J genes are TRBV6-5 and TRBJ1-1; 7 bases are a match to TRBD1. This receptor was identified in a donor over 35 with non-small cell lung cancer. Input material: primary lung tumor tissue. DNA for the CDR3: TGTGCCAGCACGACGACAGGGCAAAACACCGAAGCTTTCTTT. Its translation: CASTTTGQNTEAFF.